This T cell receptor (beta chain) is from a study of shared clonotypes between healthy human individuals. Study-wide context: Sampling drew on donors who were a couple of women and three men aged 18 to 49.

Germline V lookup: CDR1 SGHNT, CDR2 YYREEE (reference sequence). The CDR3 spans 15 residues. J gave up 5 bases and V 5 bases, and 13 bases lay outside the gene matches. TCRdb's copy holds only in-frame clones and misses some; the assay was immunoSEQ multiplex PCR. The table shows around 1,100,000 clones, with approximately 75% occurring only once. The investigators split CD4+ cells into a CD45RA+ naive subset and a CD45RA-negative memory subset. The chain carries TRBV5-4 and TRBJ2-7; 7 bases match TRBD1. Material for sequencing was memory CD4+ T cells from PBMCs. Subset described: CD45RA-negative fraction. The clonotype was recovered from a man younger than 35 in good health. Some clones in this sample may be carry-over from other donors' samples. CDR3 bases: TGTGCCAGCAGAAGTGGACAGGAGGCTACCCACGAGCAGTACTTC. Translated: CASRSGQEATHEQYF.